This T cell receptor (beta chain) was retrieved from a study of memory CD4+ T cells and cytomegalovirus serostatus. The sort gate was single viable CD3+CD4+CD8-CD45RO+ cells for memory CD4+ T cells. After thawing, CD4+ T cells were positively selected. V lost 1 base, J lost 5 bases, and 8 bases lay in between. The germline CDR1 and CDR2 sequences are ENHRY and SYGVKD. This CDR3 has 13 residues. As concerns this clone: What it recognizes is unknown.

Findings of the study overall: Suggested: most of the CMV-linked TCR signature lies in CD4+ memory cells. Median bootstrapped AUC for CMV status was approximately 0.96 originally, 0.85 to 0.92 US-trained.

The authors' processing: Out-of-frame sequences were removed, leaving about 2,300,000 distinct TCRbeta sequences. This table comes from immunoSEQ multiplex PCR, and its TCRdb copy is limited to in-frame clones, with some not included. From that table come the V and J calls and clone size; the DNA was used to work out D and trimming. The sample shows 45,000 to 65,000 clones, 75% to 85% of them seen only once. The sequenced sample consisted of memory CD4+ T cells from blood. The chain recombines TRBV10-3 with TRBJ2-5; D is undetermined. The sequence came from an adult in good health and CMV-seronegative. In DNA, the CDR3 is TGTGCCATCAGTGAGTTCCCTCGGGAGACCCAGTACTTC. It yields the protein CAISEFPRETQYF.